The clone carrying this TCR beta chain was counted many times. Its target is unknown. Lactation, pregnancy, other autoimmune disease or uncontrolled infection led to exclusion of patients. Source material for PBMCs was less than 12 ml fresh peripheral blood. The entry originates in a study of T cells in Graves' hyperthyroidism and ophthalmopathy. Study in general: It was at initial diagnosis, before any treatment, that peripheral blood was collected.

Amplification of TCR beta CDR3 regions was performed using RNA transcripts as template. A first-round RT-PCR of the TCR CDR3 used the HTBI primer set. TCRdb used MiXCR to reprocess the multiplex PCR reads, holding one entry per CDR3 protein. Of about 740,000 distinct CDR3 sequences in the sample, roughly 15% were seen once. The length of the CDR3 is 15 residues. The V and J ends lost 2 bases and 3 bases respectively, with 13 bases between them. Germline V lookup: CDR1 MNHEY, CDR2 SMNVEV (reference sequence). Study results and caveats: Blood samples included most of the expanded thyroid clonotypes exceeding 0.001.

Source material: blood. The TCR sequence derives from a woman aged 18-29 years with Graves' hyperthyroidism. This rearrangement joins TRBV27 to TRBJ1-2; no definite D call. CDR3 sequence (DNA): TGTGCCAGCAGTTTAGGTGGCAGAGGAGACTATGGCTACACCTTC. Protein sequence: CASSLGGRGDYGYTF.